The 19 T cell receptor beta chains presented below share a single source sample, sequenced in a study of CXCR3-negative and CXCR3-positive naive CD8 T cells. The TRB libraries of cDNA were built by UMI-labeled 5' RACE. Following a re-call of the 5' RACE reads, TCRdb has one entry per CDR3 protein and lacks DNA. The data include 41,000 or so distinct CDR3 sequences; the top ten clones carry 1.5% to 2%. Specimen: naive CXCR3- CD8+ T cells from blood. Subset reported: CD45RO-CCR7+CD27+CD95- naive CD8+ T cells lacking CXCR3 (TNR3-). The receptors originated from a human donor in good health. Some clones in this sample may be carry-over from other donors' samples.

The V gene is TRBV7-9, the J gene TRBJ1-6. Germline CDR1 SEHNR, CDR2 FQNEAQ (reference sequence). This CDR3 has 13 residues. CDR3 in amino acids: CASSLQRDSPLHF. The complete variable domain, with remaining parts taken from reference TRBV7-9 and TRBJ1-6, reads DTGVSQNPRHKITKRGQNVTFRCDPISEHNRLYWYRQTLGQGPEFLTYFQNEAQLEKSRLLSDRFSAERPKGSFSTLEIQRTEQGDSAMYLCASSLQRDSPLHFGNGTRLTVT.

V gene TRBV6-6 combines with J gene TRBJ2-5; TCRdb gives TRBD2 as the D gene, but with no DNA this cannot be confirmed. Germline CDR1 reads MNHNY; CDR2 reads SVGAGI (reference sequence). The length of the CDR3 is 14 residues. The CDR3 sequence is CASRDLQRGETQYF.

The genes are TRBV29-1 and TRBJ2-7; as DNA is missing, the TRBD1 call by TCRdb cannot be tested. This CDR3 spans 13 amino acids. CDR1 SQVTM and CDR2 ANQGSEA come from the germline V gene. The CDR3 is CSVRTGSSYEQYF.

The chain combines TRBV9 with TRBJ1-4. Per germline, CDR1 SGDLS and CDR2 YYNGEE. CDR3 size: 14 residues. The CDR3 is CASSVNEANEKLFF.

CDR3 sequence reads: CASSLSPGNKGYTF. The chain uses TRBV27 and TRBJ1-2; TCRdb's assignment of TRBD1 cannot be checked, as there is no DNA. The CDR3 runs to 14 residues. From germline, CDR1 is MNHEY and CDR2 SMNVEV (reference sequence).

This chain links TRBV11-2 with TRBJ2-5; TCRdb picks TRBD2, but there is no DNA to check that call. The CDR3 is 13 residues long. Per the germline V gene, CDR1 is SGHAT and CDR2 is FQNNGV. The CDR3 here is CATRGGLRETQYF.

The V call is TRBV9, the J call TRBJ1-2; absent DNA, TCRdb's TRBD1 call cannot be checked. This CDR3 region has 16 residues. Germline CDR1 and CDR2: SGDLS and YYNGEE. This chain's CDR3 is CASSGGQGSSNYGYTF. Using reference TRBV9 and TRBJ1-2 for the parts outside the CDR3, the full variable domain is DSGVTQTPKHLITATGQRVTLRCSPRSGDLSVYWYQQSLDQGLQFLIQYYNGEERAKGNILERFSAQQFPDLHSELNLSSLELGDSALYFCASSGGQGSSNYGYTFGSGTRLTVV.

The rearrangement uses TRBV29-1 and TRBJ2-5; TCRdb's D gene call, TRBD1, goes unchecked for lack of DNA. The CDR3 has 16 amino acids. CDR1 is SQVTM and CDR2 is ANQGSEA in the germline V gene. The CDR3 spells CSVELPPGQGQETQYF.

The gene calls are TRBV29-1 and TRBJ1-2; TCRdb's assignment of TRBD1 cannot be checked, as there is no DNA. CDR3 size: 13 residues. Germline CDR1 is SQVTM and CDR2 is ANQGSEA. This CDR3 is CSVRDPGGDGYTF.

This rearrangement joins TRBV3-1 to TRBJ1-1; TCRdb picks TRBD1, but there is no DNA to check that call. Germline V gene sequence: CDR1 LGHDT, CDR2 YNNKEL (reference sequence). CDR3 length: 15 amino acids. This CDR3 is CASSPGRGVWTEAFF.

This chain joins TRBV5-1 and TRBJ2-3; there is no DNA to check the TCRdb D call of TRBD1. The CDR3 consists of 12 residues. Germline CDR1 reads SGHRS; CDR2 reads YFSETQ. The CDR3 loop is CASNRVSDTQYF.

The chain joins TRBV7-2 to TRBJ2-7; checking the TCRdb D call of TRBD1 is not possible without DNA. The CDR3 sequence is 15 residues long. Germline V gene data show CDR1 as SGHTA and CDR2 as FQGNSA. The CDR3 loop is CASRPSGVDENEQYF.

The gene calls are TRBV7-9 and TRBJ1-1. The CDR3 sequence is 13 residues long. CDR1 and CDR2 (germline): SEHNR, FQNEAQ (reference sequence). This CDR3 is CASNRRINTEAFF.

V gene TRBV20-1 combines with J gene TRBJ2-3; TCRdb's assignment of TRBD1 cannot be checked, as there is no DNA. The germline V gene has CDR1 DFQATT and CDR2 SNEGSKA (reference sequence). This CDR3 region has 11 residues. CDR3 protein: CSAGEGDTQYF.

The chain couples TRBV29-1 to TRBJ2-7. The CDR3 length is 12 residues. Per the germline V gene, CDR1 is SQVTM and CDR2 is ANQGSEA. This chain's CDR3 is CSVVGVSYEQYF.

This chain connects TRBV12-3 or TRBV12-4 to TRBJ1-4; without DNA, the TCRdb call of TRBD1 cannot be checked. CDR3 size: 14 residues. CDR3 sequence: CASGLRDRGVKLFF.

The chain recombines TRBV7-8 with TRBJ2-1; TCRdb selects TRBD2, and the lack of DNA leaves this call unchecked. CDR3 length: 13 residues. Germline CDR1 is SGHVS and CDR2 is FQNEAQ. The CDR3 region is CASSLVAQNEQFF.

The rearrangement links TRBV12-3 or TRBV12-4 to TRBJ2-5; as DNA is missing, the TRBD2 call by TCRdb cannot be tested. CDR3 length: 16 residues. This chain's CDR3 is CASSPASGGAGETQYF.

The chain recombines TRBV6-2 or TRBV6-3 with TRBJ2-7; TCRdb calls TRBD1, which cannot be checked without DNA. CDR1 and CDR2 (germline): MNHEY, SVGEGT. The CDR3 has 16 residues. CDR3 loop: CASSYDSFGTSHEQYF.